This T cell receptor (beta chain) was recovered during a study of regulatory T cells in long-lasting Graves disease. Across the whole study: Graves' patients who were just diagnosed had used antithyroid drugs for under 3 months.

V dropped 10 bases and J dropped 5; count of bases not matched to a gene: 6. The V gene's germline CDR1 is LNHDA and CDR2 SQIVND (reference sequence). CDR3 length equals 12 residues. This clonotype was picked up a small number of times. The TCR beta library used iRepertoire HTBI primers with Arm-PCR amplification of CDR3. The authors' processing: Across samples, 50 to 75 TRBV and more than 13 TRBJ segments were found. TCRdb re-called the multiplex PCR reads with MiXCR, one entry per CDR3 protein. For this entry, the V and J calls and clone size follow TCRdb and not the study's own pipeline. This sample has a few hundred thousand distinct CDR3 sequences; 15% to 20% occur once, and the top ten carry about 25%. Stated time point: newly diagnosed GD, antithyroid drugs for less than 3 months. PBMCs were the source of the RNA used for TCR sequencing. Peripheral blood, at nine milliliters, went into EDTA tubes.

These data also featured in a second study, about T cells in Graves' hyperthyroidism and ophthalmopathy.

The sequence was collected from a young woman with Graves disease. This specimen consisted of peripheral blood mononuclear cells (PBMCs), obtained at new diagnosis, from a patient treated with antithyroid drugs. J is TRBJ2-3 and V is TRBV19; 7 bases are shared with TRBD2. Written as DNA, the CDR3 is TGTGCCACCCAGCGGGAACAAGATACGCAGTATTTT. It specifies CATQREQDTQYF.